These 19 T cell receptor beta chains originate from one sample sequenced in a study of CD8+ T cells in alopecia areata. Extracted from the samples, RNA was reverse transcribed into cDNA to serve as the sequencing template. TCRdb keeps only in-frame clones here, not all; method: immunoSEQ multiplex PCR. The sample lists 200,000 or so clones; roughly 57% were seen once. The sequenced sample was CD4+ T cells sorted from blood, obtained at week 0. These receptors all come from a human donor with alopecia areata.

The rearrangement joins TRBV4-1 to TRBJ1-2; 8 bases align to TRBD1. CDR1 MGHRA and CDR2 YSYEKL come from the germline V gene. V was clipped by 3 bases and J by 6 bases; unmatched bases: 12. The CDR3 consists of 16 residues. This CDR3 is CASSQDRGRQGNGYTF. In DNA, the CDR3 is TGCGCCAGCAGCCAGGACAGAGGTCGACAGGGGAATGGCTACACCTTC.

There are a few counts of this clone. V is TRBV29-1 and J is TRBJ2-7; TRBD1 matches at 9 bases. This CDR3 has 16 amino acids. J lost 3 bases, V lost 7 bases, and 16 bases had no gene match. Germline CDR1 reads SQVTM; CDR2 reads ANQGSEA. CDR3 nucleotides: TGCAGCGCCTCGGGACAGGGTGGTTCATCTGACTACGAGCAGTACTTC. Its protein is CSASGQGGSSDYEQYF.

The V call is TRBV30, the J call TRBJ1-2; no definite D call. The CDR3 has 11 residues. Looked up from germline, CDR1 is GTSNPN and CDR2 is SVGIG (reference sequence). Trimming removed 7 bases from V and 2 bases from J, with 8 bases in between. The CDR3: CASAGNYGYTF. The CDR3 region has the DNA TGTGCCTCCGCGGGAAACTATGGCTACACCTTC.

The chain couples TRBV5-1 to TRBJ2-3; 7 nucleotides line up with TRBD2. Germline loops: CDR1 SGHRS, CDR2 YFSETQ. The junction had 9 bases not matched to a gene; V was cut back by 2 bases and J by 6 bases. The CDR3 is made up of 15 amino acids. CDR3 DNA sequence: TGCGCCAGCAGCTTAGCGACTAGCTCGACGGATACGCAGTATTTT. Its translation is CASSLATSSTDTQYF.

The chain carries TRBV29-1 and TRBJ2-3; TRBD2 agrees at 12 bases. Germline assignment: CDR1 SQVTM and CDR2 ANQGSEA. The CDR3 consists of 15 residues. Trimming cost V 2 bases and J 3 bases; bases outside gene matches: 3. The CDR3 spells CSVEQLAGGTDTQYF. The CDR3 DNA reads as TGCAGCGTTGAACAACTAGCGGGAGGTACAGATACGCAGTATTTT.

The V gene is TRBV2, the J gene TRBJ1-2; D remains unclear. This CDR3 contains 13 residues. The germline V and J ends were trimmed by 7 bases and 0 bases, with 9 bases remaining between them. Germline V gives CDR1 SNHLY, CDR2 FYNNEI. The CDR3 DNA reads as TGTGCCAGCACGAGCCAAACTAACTATGGCTACACCTTC. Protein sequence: CASTSQTNYGYTF.

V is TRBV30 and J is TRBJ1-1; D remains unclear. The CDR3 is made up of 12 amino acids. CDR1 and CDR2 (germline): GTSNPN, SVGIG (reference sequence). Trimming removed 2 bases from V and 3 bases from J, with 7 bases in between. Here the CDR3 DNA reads TGTGCCTGGAGTAGAATGCACACTGAAGCTTTCTTT. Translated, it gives CAWSRMHTEAFF.

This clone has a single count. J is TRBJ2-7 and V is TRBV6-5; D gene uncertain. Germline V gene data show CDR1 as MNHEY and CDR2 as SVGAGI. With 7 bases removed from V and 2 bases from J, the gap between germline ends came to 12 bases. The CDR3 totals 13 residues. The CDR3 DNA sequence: TGTGCCAGCAAACCCGACCCACCCTACGAGCAGTACTTC. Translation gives CASKPDPPYEQYF.

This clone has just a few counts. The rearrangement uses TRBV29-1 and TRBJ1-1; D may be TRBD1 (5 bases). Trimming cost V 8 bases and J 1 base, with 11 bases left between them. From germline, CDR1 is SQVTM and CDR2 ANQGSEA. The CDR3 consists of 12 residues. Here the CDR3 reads CSTREENTEAFF. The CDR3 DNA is TGCAGCACCAGGGAGGAGAACACTGAAGCTTTCTTT.

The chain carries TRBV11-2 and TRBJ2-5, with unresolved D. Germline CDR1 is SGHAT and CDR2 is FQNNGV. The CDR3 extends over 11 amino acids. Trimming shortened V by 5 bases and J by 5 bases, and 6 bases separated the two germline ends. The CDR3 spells CASSAVETQYF. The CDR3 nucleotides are TGTGCCAGCAGCGCGGTGGAGACCCAGTACTTC. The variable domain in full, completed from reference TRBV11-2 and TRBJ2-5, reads EAGVAQSPRYKIIEKRQSVAFWCNPISGHATLYWYQQILGQGPKLLIQFQNNGVVDDSQLPKDRFSAERLKGVDSTLKIQPAKLEDSAVYLCASSAVETQYFGPGTRLLVL.

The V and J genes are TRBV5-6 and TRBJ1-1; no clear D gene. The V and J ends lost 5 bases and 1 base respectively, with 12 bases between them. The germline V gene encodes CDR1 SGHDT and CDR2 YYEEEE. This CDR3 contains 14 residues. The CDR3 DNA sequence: TGTGCCAGCAGTCACTCGATTACGAACACTGAAGCTTTCTTT. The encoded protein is CASSHSITNTEAFF.

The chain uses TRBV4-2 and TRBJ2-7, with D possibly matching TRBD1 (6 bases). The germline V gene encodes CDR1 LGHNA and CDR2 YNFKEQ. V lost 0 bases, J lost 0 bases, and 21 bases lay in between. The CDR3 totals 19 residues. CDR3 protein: CASSQDLDGGSQFSYEQYF. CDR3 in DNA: TGTGCCAGCAGCCAAGATCTTGATGGGGGCTCCCAATTCTCCTACGAGCAGTACTTC.

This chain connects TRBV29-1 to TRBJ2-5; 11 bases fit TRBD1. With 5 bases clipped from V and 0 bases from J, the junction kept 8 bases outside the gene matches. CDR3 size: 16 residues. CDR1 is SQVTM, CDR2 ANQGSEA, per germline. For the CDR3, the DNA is TGCAGCGTTAACGGACAGGGGGCTTTGTACCAAGAGACCCAGTACTTC. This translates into CSVNGQGALYQETQYF.

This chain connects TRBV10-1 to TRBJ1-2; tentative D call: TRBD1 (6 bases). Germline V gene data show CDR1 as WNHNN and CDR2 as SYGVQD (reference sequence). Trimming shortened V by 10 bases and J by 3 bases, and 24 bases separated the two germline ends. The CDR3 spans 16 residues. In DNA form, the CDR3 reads TGCGCCACGAACCCACTCTGGCGACAGGACGACTATGGCTACACCTTC. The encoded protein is CATNPLWRQDDYGYTF.

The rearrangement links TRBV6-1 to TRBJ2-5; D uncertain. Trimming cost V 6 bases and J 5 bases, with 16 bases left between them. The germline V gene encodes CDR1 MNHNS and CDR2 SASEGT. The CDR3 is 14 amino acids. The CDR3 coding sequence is TGTGCCAGCAGCACGTCCCCGGCCCTGGAGACCCAGTACTTC. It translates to CASSTSPALETQYF.

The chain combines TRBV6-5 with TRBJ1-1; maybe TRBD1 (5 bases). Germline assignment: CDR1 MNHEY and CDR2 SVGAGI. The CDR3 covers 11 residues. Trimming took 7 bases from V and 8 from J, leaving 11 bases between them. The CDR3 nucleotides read TGTGCCAGCACCACACACAGGGAAGCTTTCTTT. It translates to CASTTHREAFF.

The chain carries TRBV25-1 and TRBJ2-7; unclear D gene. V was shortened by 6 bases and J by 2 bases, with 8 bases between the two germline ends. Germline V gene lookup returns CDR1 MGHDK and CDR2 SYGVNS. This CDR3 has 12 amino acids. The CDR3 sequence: CASSRTTYEQYF. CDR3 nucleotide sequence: TGTGCCAGCAGCAGAACCACCTACGAGCAGTACTTC.

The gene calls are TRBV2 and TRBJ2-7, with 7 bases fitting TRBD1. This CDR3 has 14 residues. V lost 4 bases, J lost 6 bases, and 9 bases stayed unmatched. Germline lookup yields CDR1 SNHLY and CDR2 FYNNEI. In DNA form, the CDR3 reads TGTGCCAGCAGTGGACAGGGAGTATCGGGCGAGCAGTACTTC. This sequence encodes CASSGQGVSGEQYF.

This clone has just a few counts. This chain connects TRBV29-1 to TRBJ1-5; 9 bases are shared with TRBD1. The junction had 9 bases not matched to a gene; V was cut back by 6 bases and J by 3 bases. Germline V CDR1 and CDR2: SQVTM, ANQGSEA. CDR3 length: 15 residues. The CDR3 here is CSVRGGQGINQPQHF. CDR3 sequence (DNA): TGCAGCGTCCGGGGGGGACAGGGCATCAATCAGCCCCAGCATTTT. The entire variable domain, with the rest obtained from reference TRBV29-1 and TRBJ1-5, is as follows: SAVISQKPSRDICQRGTSLTIQCQVDSQVTMMFWYRQQPGQSLTLIATANQGSEATYESGFVIDKFPISRPNLTFSTLTVSNMSPEDSSIYLCSVRGGQGINQPQHFGDGTRLSIL.